This T cell receptor (beta chain) was identified during a study of T cells after yellow fever vaccination. General study points: FACS-sorted repertoires could harbor abundant contaminating bulk-population clonotypes.

It was through 5'RACE template switching that TCR cDNA was made, with a universal primer site and UMIs added. Each CDR3 protein is one row after TCRdb ran MiXCR on the 5' RACE reads. The sample has 400,000 to 650,000 distinct CDR3 sequences; about a fifth are singletons. CDR3 length: 14 residues. V was shortened by 1 base and J by 1 base, with 7 bases between the two germline ends. The V gene's germline CDR1 is MRHNA and CDR2 SNTAGT. Notes on this clonotype: Its antigen is not known.

Sequences were derived from PBMCs, sampled roughly 20 days after the first yellow fever vaccination. The sequence was obtained from a man between 18 and 35 years old who received the YFV17D yellow fever vaccine. V usage is TRBV6-4 and J usage is TRBJ2-5; D is unresolved. CDR3 protein: CASSDFRSQETQYF. The DNA of the CDR3 is TGTGCCAGCAGTGACTTTAGGTCCCAAGAGACCCAGTACTTC.